Each of the 2 T cell receptor beta chains below was sequenced from the same sample in a study of T cells in Graves' hyperthyroidism and ophthalmopathy. Amplified TCR beta CDR3 regions came from RNA transcripts. HTBI primers were the set used in a first-round RT-PCR of the TCR CDR3. TCRdb redid the calling of the multiplex PCR reads with MiXCR, one entry per CDR3 protein. The sample holds about 96,000 distinct CDR3 sequences, about 51% seen once. The sample was blood. The receptors stem from a woman in her thirties or forties with Graves' hyperthyroidism.

The chain joins TRBV5-1 to TRBJ1-4, with a weak D call TRBD1 (6 bases). The CDR3 loop spans 16 amino acids. From germline, CDR1 is SGHRS and CDR2 YFSETQ. Trimming left V 4 bases short and J 4 bases short, with 17 bases between. The DNA of the CDR3 is TGCGCCAGCAGCCCCAGCATGGGGGCCGTTAATGAAAAACTGTTTTTT. Translation: CASSPSMGAVNEKLFF.

The V gene is TRBV2, the J gene TRBJ2-7; D tentatively fits TRBD1 or TRBD2 (5 bases each). CDR3 length: 13 amino acids. The germline gives CDR1 SNHLY, CDR2 FYNNEI. V shed 6 bases and J shed 5 bases, with 14 bases lying between them. CDR3 sequence (DNA): TGTGCCAGCAGCCGGGCAGGGAGCCACGAGCAGTACTTC. It specifies CASSRAGSHEQYF.